This T cell receptor (beta chain) was identified during a study of early T cells in non-severe SARS-CoV-2 infection. Study overall: Chains from this unsorted whole-blood bulk RNA could not be paired.

Individual cDNA molecules each received unique molecular identifiers attached to them. Each CDR3 protein is one row after TCRdb ran MiXCR on the 5' RACE reads. The sample has about 59,000 distinct CDR3 sequences; under 15% are singletons. Trimming cost V 1 base and J 3 bases, with 10 bases left between them. Germline V gene lookup returns CDR1 SGHTA and CDR2 FQGNSA. The CDR3 length is 14 residues. To note about this clonotype: Its specificity is not known.

Study outcomes and limitations: Matching with VDJdb favored anti-spike CD8 responses (missing private and CD4 specificities).

This rearrangement joins TRBV7-2 to TRBJ2-7; no clear D. The sample consisted of whole blood, taken at baseline. The TCR sequence derives from an adult who was a healthcare worker with PCR-confirmed SARS-CoV-2 infection or an uninfected control (not recorded which). The CDR3 bases are TGTGCCAGCAGCTTAGAAGGCACCATCTACGAGCAGTACTTC. Translated: CASSLEGTIYEQYF.